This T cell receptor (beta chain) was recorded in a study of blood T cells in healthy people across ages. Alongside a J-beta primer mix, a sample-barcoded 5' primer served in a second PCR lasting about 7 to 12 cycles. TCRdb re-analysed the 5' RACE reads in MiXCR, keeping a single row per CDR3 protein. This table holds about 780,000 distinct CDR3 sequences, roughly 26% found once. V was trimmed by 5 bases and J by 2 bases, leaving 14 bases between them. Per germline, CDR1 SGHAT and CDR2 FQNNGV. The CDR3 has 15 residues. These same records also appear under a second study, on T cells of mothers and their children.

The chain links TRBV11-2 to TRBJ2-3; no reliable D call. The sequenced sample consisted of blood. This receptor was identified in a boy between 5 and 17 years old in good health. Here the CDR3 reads CASSEVGSPTDTQYF. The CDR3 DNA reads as TGTGCCAGCAGCGAGGTCGGTAGTCCCACAGATACGCAGTATTTT.